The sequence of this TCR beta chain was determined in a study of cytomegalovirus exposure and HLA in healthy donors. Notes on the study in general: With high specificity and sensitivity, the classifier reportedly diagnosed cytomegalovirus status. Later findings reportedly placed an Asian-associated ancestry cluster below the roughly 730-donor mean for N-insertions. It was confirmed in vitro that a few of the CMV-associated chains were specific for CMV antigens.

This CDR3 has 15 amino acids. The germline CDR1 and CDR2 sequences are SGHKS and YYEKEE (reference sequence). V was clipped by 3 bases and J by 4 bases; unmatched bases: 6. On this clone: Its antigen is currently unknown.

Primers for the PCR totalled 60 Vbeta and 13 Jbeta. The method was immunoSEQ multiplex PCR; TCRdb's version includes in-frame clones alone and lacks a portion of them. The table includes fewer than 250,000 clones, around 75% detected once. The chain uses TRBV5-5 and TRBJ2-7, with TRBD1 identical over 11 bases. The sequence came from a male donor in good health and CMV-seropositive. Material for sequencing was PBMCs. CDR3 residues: CASSWGTGGHYEQYF. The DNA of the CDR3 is TGTGCCAGCAGCTGGGGGACAGGGGGGCATTACGAGCAGTACTTC.